The present T cell receptor (beta chain) was sequenced within a study of chemoradiotherapy in HPV16-positive cancers. Method: immunoSEQ multiplex PCR; TCRdb's copy keeps in-frame clones and lacks some. The data show about 2,600 clones, 88% seen once. V was clipped by 2 bases and J by 6 bases, with 11 bases between them. From germline, CDR1 is MNHEY and CDR2 SVGAGI. The CDR3 is 14 residues long. This chain connects TRBV6-5 to TRBJ1-5, with a weak D call TRBD1 (5 bases). The TCR was taken from a human donor with HPV-associated anogenital cancer. Specimen: tumor tissue, collected from a patient who underwent chemoradiotherapy. DNA of the CDR3: TGTGCCAGCAGTTACGAAAGGGACGGTCAGCCCCAGCATTTT. It is translated as CASSYERDGQPQHF.